The rows below give T cell receptor beta chains drawn from one sample of a study of blood T cell repertoires in COVID-19. The data were produced by immunoSEQ multiplex PCR, yet TCRdb's version contains in-frame clones alone and is incomplete. Among 250,000 to 350,000 clones listed, 80% to 90% were seen once. The sample was peripheral blood. Every receptor here comes from a man in his thirties or forties with acute or convalescent COVID-19. Each CDR3 is given without its conserved first and last residue. The size of a clone is reported for some rows only, either as once, few or many, or as a class for expanded clones.

ASSYRTGRPSEAF - TRBJ1-1 TRBV6-5
AWRPRGGNYGYT - TRBJ1-2 TRBV30
ASSLTWDLGLGETQY - TRBJ2-5 TRBV7-9
ASSKYSGRTDTQY - TRBJ2-3 TRBV28
ASSSRIGELF - TRBJ2-2 TRBV7-9
ASSRDRGPTDTQY - TRBJ2-3 TRBV5-1
ASSPGDSRTYNSPLH - TRBJ1-6 TRBV5-1
ATSRGGASGKNIQY - TRBJ2-4 TRBV15
ASSQDATGLNQPQH - TRBJ1-5 TRBV4-1
ASSEALLYEQY - TRBJ2-7 TRBV6-1
ASSMWSPESMTQH once TRBJ1-5 TRBV19
ASSLSPDSKANVLT - TRBJ2-6 TRBV27
ASSQTGGEQY once TRBJ2-7 TRBV5-8
ASSPRDSSYEQY - TRBJ2-7 TRBV18
ASSQRQGYEQF - TRBJ2-1 TRBV7-9
ASASAGGPINEQF - TRBJ2-1 TRBV3-1/TRBV3-2
ASSEAGRAGQPQH once TRBJ1-5 TRBV6-1